Below, 2 T cell receptor beta chains from the same sample are listed, as sequenced in a study of T-cell reconstitution after alpha-beta-depleted transplantation in children. Using unique molecular identifiers, the investigators prepared the TCRbeta library. Using its own MiXCR run on the PCR reads, TCRdb lists one record per CDR3 protein. The profile shows 610,000 or so distinct CDR3 sequences, roughly 30% of them singletons. The sample in question was PBMCs, obtained before TCRalphabeta/CD19-depleted stem cell transplant. These receptors all stem from a boy under two years old with Wiskott-Aldrich syndrome, due to receive a stem cell transplant.

The genes are TRBV5-1 and TRBJ2-1; the match to TRBD2 covers 14 bases. Germline CDR1 is SGHRS and CDR2 is YFSETQ. The CDR3 consists of 18 residues. J lost 3 bases, V lost 3 bases, and 8 bases had no gene match. This CDR3 is CASSWGTSGREIYNEQFF. The DNA of the CDR3 is TGCGCCAGCAGCTGGGGGACTAGCGGGAGAGAAATCTACAATGAGCAGTTCTTC.

The V gene is TRBV30, the J gene TRBJ2-3, with D unclear. CDR3 size: 14 residues. Trimming pared 2 bases from V and 1 base from J, leaving 10 bases between. CDR1 and CDR2 (germline): GTSNPN, SVGIG (reference sequence). The CDR3 nucleotides read TGTGCCTGGAGTAAGGAAGTGCGCACAGATACGCAGTATTTT. Translating gives CAWSKEVRTDTQYF.